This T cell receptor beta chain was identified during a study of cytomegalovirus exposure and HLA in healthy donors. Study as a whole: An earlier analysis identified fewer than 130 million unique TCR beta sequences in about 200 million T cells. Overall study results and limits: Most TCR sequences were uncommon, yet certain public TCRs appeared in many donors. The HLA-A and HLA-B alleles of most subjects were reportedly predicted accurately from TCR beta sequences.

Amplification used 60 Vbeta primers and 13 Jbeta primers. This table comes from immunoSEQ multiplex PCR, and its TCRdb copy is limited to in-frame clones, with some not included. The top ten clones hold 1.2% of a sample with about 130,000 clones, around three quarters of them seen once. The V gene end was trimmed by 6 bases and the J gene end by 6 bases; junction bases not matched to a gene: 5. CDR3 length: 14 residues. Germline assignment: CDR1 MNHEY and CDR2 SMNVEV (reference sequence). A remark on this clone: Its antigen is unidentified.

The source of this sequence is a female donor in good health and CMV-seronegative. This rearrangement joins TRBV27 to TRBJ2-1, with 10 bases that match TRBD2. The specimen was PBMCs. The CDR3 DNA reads TGTGCCAGCAGGGAGCGGGAGGGCCTCAATGAGCAGTTCTTC. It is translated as CASREREGLNEQFF.